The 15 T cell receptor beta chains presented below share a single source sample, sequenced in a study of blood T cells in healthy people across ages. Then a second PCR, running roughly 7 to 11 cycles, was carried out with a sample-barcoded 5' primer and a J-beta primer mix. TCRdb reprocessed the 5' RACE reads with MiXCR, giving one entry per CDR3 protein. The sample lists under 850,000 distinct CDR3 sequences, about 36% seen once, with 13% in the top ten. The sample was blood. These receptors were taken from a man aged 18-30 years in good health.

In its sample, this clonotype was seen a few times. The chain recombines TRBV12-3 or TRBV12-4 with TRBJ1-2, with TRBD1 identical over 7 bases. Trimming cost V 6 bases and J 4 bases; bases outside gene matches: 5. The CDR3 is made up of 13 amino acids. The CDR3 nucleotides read TGTGCCAGCAGACGGGGACAGCTCTATGGCTACACCTTC. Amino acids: CASRRGQLYGYTF.

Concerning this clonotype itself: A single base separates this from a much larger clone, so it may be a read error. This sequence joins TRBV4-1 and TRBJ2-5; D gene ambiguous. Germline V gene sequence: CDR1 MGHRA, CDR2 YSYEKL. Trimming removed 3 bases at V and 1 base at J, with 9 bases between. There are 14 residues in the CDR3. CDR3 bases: TGCGCCAGCAGCCATGATCGCTTCCAAGAGACCCAGTACTTC. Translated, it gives CASSHDRFQETQYF.

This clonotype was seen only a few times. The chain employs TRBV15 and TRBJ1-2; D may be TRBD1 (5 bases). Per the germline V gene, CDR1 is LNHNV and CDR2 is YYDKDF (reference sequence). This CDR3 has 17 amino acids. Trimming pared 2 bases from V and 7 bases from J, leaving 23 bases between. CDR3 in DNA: TGTGCCACCAGCAGACCCATCGGGACGGAAACGCCGGGTGGCTACACCTTC. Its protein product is CATSRPIGTETPGGYTF.

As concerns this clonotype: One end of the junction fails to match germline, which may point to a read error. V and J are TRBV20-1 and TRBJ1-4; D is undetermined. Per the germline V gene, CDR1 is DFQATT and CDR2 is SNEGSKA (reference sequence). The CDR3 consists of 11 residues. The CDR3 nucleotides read TGCAGTGCTCTGGCGAATGGAAAACTGTTTTTT. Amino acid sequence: CSALANGKLFF.

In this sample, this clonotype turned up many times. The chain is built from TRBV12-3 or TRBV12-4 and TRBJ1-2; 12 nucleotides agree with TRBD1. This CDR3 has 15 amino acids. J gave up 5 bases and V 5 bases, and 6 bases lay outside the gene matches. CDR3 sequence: CASSARDRGRYGYTF. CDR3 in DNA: TGTGCCAGCAGTGCCCGGGACAGGGGGCGTTATGGCTACACCTTC.

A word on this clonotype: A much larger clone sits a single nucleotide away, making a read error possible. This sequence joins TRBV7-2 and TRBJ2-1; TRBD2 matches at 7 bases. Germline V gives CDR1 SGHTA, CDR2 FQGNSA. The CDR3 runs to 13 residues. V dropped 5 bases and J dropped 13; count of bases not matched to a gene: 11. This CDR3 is CASSPGLPETQFF. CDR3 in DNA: TGTGCCAGCAGCCCGGGACTACCGGAGACCCAGTTCTTC. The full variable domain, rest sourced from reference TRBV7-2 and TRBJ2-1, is GAGVSQSPSNKVTEKGKDVELRCDPISGHTALYWYRQSLGQGLEFLIYFQGNSAPDKSGLPSDRFSAERTGGSVSTLTIQRTQQEDSAVYLCASSPGLPETQFFGPGTRLTVL.

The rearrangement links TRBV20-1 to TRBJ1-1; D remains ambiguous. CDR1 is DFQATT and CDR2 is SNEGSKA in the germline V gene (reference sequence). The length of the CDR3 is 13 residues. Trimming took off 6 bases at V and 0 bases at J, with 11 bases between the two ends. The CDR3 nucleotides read TGCAGTGCAGCGGACGGCATGAACACTGAAGCTTTCTTT. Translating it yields CSAADGMNTEAFF.

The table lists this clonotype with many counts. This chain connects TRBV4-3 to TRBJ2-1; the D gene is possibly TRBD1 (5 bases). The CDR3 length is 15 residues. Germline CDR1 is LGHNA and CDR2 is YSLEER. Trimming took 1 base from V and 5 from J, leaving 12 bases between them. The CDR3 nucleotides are TGCGCCAGCAGCCAAGGTAGGCCCAGGGACAATGAGCAGTTCTTC. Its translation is CASSQGRPRDNEQFF.

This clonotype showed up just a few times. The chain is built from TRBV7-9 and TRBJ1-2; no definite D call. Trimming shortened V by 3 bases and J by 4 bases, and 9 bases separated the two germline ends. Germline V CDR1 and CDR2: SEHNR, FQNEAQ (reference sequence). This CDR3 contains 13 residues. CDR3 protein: CASSFKGGYGYTF. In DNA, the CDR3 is TGTGCCAGCAGCTTTAAGGGCGGCTATGGCTACACCTTC.

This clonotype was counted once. In nucleotides, the CDR3 is TGCGCCAGCAGCTTGGCGCGGCAGGGACGAGAAAAACTGTTTTTT. Encoded protein: CASSLARQGREKLFF. The chain has TRBV5-1 and TRBJ1-4; tentatively, D is TRBD1 (5 bases). The germline CDR1 and CDR2 sequences are SGHRS and YFSETQ. The CDR3 runs 15 residues. V lost 0 bases to trimming and J lost 8 bases, with 14 bases between them.

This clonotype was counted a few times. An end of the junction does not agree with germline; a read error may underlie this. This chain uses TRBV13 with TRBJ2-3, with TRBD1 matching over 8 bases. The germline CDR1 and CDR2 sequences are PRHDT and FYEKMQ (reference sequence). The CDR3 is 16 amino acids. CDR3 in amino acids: CACSLGQGAHTDTQYF. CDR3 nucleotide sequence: TGTGCCTGCAGCTTGGGGCAGGGGGCCCACACAGATACGCAGTATTTT.

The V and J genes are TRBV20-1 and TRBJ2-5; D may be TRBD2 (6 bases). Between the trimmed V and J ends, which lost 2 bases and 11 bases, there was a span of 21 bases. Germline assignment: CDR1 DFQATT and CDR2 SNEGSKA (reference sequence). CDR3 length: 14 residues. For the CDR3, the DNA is TGCAGTGCTAGAAGGGGAGGACCTTACAATGAGCAGTACTTC. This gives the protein CSARRGGPYNEQYF.

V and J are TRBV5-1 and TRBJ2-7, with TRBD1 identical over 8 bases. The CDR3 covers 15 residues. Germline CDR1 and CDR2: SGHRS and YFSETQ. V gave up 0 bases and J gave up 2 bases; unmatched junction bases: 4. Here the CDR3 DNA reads TGCGCCAGCAGCTTGGCCGTGACAGGGGCCTACGAGCAGTACTTC. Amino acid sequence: CASSLAVTGAYEQYF. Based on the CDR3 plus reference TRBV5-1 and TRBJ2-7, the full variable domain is KAGVTQTPRYLIKTRGQQVTLSCSPISGHRSVSWYQQTPGQGLQFLFEYFSETQRNKGNFPGRFSGRQFSNSRSEMNVSTLELGDSALYLCASSLAVTGAYEQYFGPGTRLTVT.

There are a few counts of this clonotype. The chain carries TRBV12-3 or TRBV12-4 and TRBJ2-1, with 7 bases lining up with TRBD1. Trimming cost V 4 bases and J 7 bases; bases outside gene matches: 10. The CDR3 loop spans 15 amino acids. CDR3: CASSSPGQRGNEQFF. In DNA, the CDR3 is TGTGCCAGCAGTTCACCGGGACAGAGGGGTAATGAGCAGTTCTTC.

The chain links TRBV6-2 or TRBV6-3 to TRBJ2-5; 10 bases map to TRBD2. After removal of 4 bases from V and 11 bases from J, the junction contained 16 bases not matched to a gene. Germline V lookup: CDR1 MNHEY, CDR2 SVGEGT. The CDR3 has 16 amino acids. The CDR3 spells CASSSSTSGFYNEQYF. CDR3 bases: TGTGCCAGCAGTTCATCGACTAGCGGGTTCTACAATGAGCAGTACTTC.